Below, 20 T cell receptor beta chains from the same sample are listed, as sequenced in a study of blood T cell repertoires in COVID-19. Repertoires were generated with immunoSEQ multiplex PCR, while TCRdb's copy carries only in-frame clones and drops some. Of about 160,000 clones in the sample, around 80% were seen once. Sequencing was done on a sample of PBMCs or T cells enriched from blood (not recorded which). The receptors here all came from a middle-aged man who had recovered from COVID-19.

This clone was seen only a few times. The chain uses TRBV6-2 or TRBV6-3 and TRBJ1-5, with D perhaps matching TRBD1 (6 bases). The length of the CDR3 is 15 residues. The V and J ends lost 4 bases and 0 bases respectively, with 10 bases between them. Germline lookup yields CDR1 MNHEY and CDR2 SVGEGT. In DNA form, the CDR3 reads TGTGCCAGCAGTTGGACAGATCATAGCAATCAGCCCCAGCATTTT. The encoded protein is CASSWTDHSNQPQHF.

The chain joins TRBV7-4 to TRBJ2-7; D is unresolved. Germline V CDR1 and CDR2: SGHVT, SQSDAQ. The germline V and J ends were trimmed by 3 bases and 3 bases, with 6 bases remaining between them. This CDR3 region has 12 residues. The CDR3 is CASSLIGYEQYF. The CDR3 coding sequence is TGTGCCAGCAGCTTGATCGGCTACGAGCAGTACTTC.

The rearrangement links TRBV6-9 to TRBJ1-2, with D possibly TRBD1 on 5 matching bases. The CDR3 runs to 11 residues. Per germline, CDR1 MNHGY and CDR2 SVAAGI. Trimming left V 6 bases short and J 5 bases short, with 7 bases between. Here the CDR3 DNA reads TGTGCCAGCAGAGGGGTTTATGGCTACACCTTC. Its translation is CASRGVYGYTF.

The V and J genes are TRBV2 and TRBJ1-3, with D perhaps matching TRBD1 (5 bases). CDR1 and CDR2 (germline): SNHLY, FYNNEI. V lost 9 bases and J lost 0, with 12 bases in between. The CDR3 contains 14 residues. This CDR3 reads CASDVGVSGNTIYF. CDR3 nucleotides: TGTGCCAGTGATGTAGGGGTCTCTGGAAACACCATATATTTT.

The chain carries TRBV7-9 and TRBJ1-2; 7 positions agree with TRBD1. Unmatched junction bases numbered 11, after V lost 5 bases and J lost 5 bases. The CDR3 has 15 residues. Germline V gene data show CDR1 as SEHNR and CDR2 as FQNEAQ (reference sequence). CDR3 protein: CASSPRGTDSYGYTF. In DNA form, the CDR3 reads TGTGCCAGCAGCCCCCGGGGGACAGATTCATATGGCTACACCTTC.

The chain combines TRBV3-1 (or the pseudogene TRBV3-2) with TRBJ1-6; 8 bases are a match to TRBD1. The CDR3 is 21 residues long. CDR1 and CDR2 (germline): LGHDT, YNNKEL (reference sequence). J gave up 4 bases and V 6 bases, and 23 bases lay outside the gene matches. The CDR3 spells CASRQASTGDLRVPYNSPLHF. DNA for the CDR3: TGTGCCAGCAGGCAGGCCTCGACAGGGGACCTTAGGGTCCCTTATAATTCACCCCTCCACTTT.

The CDR3 nucleotides are TGTGCCAGCAGCTTAGAGAGGAGGGGTCGCCCCCAGCATTTT. Protein sequence: CASSLERRGRPQHF. J is TRBJ1-5 and V is TRBV7-2; D is perhaps TRBD1 (5 bases). Germline CDR1 reads SGHTA; CDR2 reads FQGNSA. The CDR3 extends over 14 amino acids. Trimming cost V 1 base and J 10 bases, with 14 bases left between them.

The V call is TRBV5-6, the J call TRBJ2-3, with a weak D call TRBD2 (7 bases). Germline-derived CDR1 and CDR2 are SGHDT and YYEEEE. V was pared by 3 bases and J by 2 bases, with 13 bases between. There are 15 residues in the CDR3. In nucleotides, the CDR3 is TGTGCCAGCAGCTACGGGGGGCGCTCCACAGATACGCAGTATTTT. Its translation: CASSYGGRSTDTQYF.

The chain recombines TRBV28 with TRBJ1-1; 7 bases agree with TRBD1. The germline V gene encodes CDR1 MDHEN and CDR2 SYDVKM. The CDR3 has 13 residues. Germline trimming cut 6 bases from V and 0 bases from J; bases unmatched to any gene: 1. CDR3 DNA sequence: TGTGCCAGCAGGGGACAGTTGAACACTGAAGCTTTCTTT. Translated, it gives CASRGQLNTEAFF. The whole variable domain, filled in from reference TRBV28 and TRBJ1-1, reads DVKVTQSSRYLVKRTGEKVFLECVQDMDHENMFWYRQDPGLGLRLIYFSYDVKMKEKGDIPEGYSVSREKKERFSLILESASTNQTSMYLCASRGQLNTEAFFGQGTRLTVV.

The chain employs TRBV30 and TRBJ1-4, with a possible D match to TRBD1 (6 bases). CDR3 size: 14 residues. V was cut by 5 bases and J by 6 bases, with 16 bases left in between. Looked up from germline, CDR1 is GTSNPN and CDR2 is SVGIG (reference sequence). The CDR3 is CAWRTGQQDEKLFF. The CDR3 region has the DNA TGTGCCTGGCGAACAGGGCAGCAGGATGAAAAACTGTTTTTT.

In this sample, this clone turned up a few times. The J gene is TRBJ1-2, the V gene TRBV30; weak D call: TRBD1 (6 bases). V lost 2 bases and J lost 1, with 11 bases in between. CDR3 length equals 14 residues. CDR1 is GTSNPN, CDR2 SVGIG, per germline (reference sequence). CDR3 sequence (DNA): TGTGCCTGGAGTATGGGACAAAATAACTATGGCTACACCTTC. Translated: CAWSMGQNNYGYTF.

The J gene is TRBJ2-1, the V gene TRBV2; possible D gene TRBD2, 5 bases. The CDR3 spans 15 residues. Trimming took 8 bases from V and 0 from J, leaving 14 bases between them. Germline CDR1 and CDR2: SNHLY and FYNNEI. The CDR3 protein is CASFEGSSSYNEQFF. CDR3 nucleotides: TGTGCCAGCTTTGAGGGTTCCAGCTCCTACAATGAGCAGTTCTTC.

This clone was seen repeatedly, ten times or more. This sequence joins TRBV19 and TRBJ1-5, with TRBD1 matching 9 bases. The CDR3 loop spans 15 amino acids. Germline-derived CDR1 and CDR2 are LNHDA and SQIVND (reference sequence). Trimming took 5 bases from V and 6 from J; bases not matched to a gene: 8. In DNA, the CDR3 is TGTGCCAGTAGTGTGGACAGGGGAAAGGGTCAGCCCCAGCATTTT. Protein product: CASSVDRGKGQPQHF.

J is TRBJ1-1 and V is TRBV3-1 (or the pseudogene TRBV3-2), with D possibly TRBD1 on 5 matching bases. With 2 bases removed from V and 1 base from J, the gap between germline ends came to 8 bases. CDR1 and CDR2 from the germline V gene are LGHDT and YNNKEL (reference sequence). The CDR3 spans 14 residues. CDR3 protein: CASSQRGGNTEAFF. The CDR3, as DNA: TGTGCCAGCAGCCAACGGGGGGGGAACACTGAAGCTTTCTTT.

The chain joins TRBV2 to TRBJ1-1, with no clear D. The ends were cut back, 7 bases at V and 0 bases at J, with 6 bases in the middle. The CDR3 is 12 residues long. Germline V CDR1 and CDR2: SNHLY, FYNNEI. The CDR3 nucleotides are TGTGCCAGCACGGGAATGAACACTGAAGCTTTCTTT. Translated, it gives CASTGMNTEAFF.

A word on this clone: This CDR3 is missing its conserved last phenylalanine or tryptophan, likely due to a read error. The DNA is omitted, as the CDR3 cannot be located on it reliably, and the CDR3 follows TCRdb's listing. This chain's CDR3 is CASSLTRDSEA. The rearrangement links TRBV3-1 (or the pseudogene TRBV3-2) to TRBJ1-4; TRBD1 is the table's D call, not checked against the DNA. Germline CDR1 reads LGHDT; CDR2 reads YNNKEL (reference sequence). The CDR3 has 11 amino acids, counting both end residues.

The chain couples TRBV18 to TRBJ1-4, with D maybe TRBD1 (6 bases). V dropped 5 bases and J dropped 8 bases, with 15 bases sitting between them. This CDR3 comprises 14 residues. CDR1 and CDR2 (germline): KGHSH, LQKENI. The CDR3 DNA sequence: TGTGCCAGCTCAAGGGACACCGTTACGGAAAAACTGTTTTTT. The encoded protein is CASSRDTVTEKLFF.

The chain is built from TRBV7-6 and TRBJ1-1; perhaps TRBD1 as D (5 bases). The CDR3 is 14 residues long. Trimming left V 2 bases short and J 5 bases short, with 12 bases between. The germline CDR1 and CDR2 sequences are SGHVS and FNYEAQ. CDR3 amino acids: CASSLQGLGTEAFF. DNA for the CDR3: TGTGCCAGCAGCTTACAGGGCCTGGGGACTGAAGCTTTCTTT. The full variable domain, in which reference TRBV7-6 and TRBJ1-1 provide the parts outside the CDR3, is GAGVSQSPRYKVTKRGQDVALRCDPISGHVSLYWYRQALGQGPEFLTYFNYEAQQDKSGLPNDRFSAERPEGSISTLTIQRTEQRDSAMYRCASSLQGLGTEAFFGQGTRLTVV.

The gene calls are TRBV7-2 and TRBJ2-2; D gene unclear. V lost 5 bases, J lost 6 bases, and 7 bases lay in between. CDR1 and CDR2 (germline): SGHTA, FQGNSA. CDR3 length equals 12 residues. The chain's CDR3 is CASSPYPGELFF. The DNA for the CDR3 is TGTGCCAGCAGCCCCTACCCCGGGGAGCTGTTTTTT.

The chain links TRBV6-2 or TRBV6-3 to TRBJ2-3; D is unresolved. The CDR3 is 12 residues long. V was shortened by 5 bases and J by 6 bases, with 9 bases between the two germline ends. CDR1 is MNHEY and CDR2 is SVGEGT in the germline V gene. CDR3 sequence: CASSPIRDTQYF. As DNA, the CDR3 is TGTGCCAGCAGTCCCATCCGGGATACGCAGTATTTT.